The 27 T cell receptor beta chains below come from one sample, sequenced in a study of human T cells and chemical hapten exposure. TCRdb fed the RACE reads into MiXCR, producing one record per CDR3 protein. This repertoire shows 50,000 to 70,000 distinct CDR3 sequences, around 6.1% found once; its top ten account for just under 3.5%. Time point denoted: healthy volunteer bleed at 6 weeks. Sequencing started from total RNA isolated from unfractionated whole blood. The material sequenced was whole blood. All receptors derive from a female donor in good health. Some clones in this sample may be carry-over from other donors' samples.

This clonotype was detected only a few times. J is TRBJ1-5 and V is TRBV6-2 or TRBV6-3; D remains ambiguous. The CDR3 has 16 amino acids. Germline CDR1 MNHEY, CDR2 SVGEGT. Trimming left V 2 bases short and J 0 bases short, with 11 bases between. The CDR3 coding sequence is TGTGCCAGCAGTTACGCGGGGTCAATTAGCAATCAGCCCCAGCATTTT. Protein sequence: CASSYAGSISNQPQHF.

This clonotype showed up many times. This chain joins TRBV15 and TRBJ2-7; D is perhaps TRBD1 (6 bases). This CDR3 comprises 17 residues. From germline, CDR1 is LNHNV and CDR2 YYDKDF (reference sequence). V lost 1 base to trimming and J lost 2 bases, with 18 bases between them. The DNA of the CDR3 is TGTGCCACCAGCAGAGGCTTTTCCCCGACAGGCGCCTACGAGCAGTACTTC. Translation gives CATSRGFSPTGAYEQYF.

This clonotype appeared a few times. J is TRBJ2-7 and V is TRBV19; D unclear. Germline V gene data show CDR1 as LNHDA and CDR2 as SQIVND (reference sequence). The length of the CDR3 is 15 residues. With 2 bases removed from V and 2 bases from J, the gap between germline ends came to 13 bases. This CDR3 reads CASSISSDFTYEQYF. The CDR3 nucleotides read TGTGCCAGTAGTATATCGTCGGATTTTACCTACGAGCAGTACTTC.

This clonotype showed up just a few times. This chain links TRBV20-1 with TRBJ1-1; D is possibly TRBD1 (5 bases). The CDR3 covers 12 residues. Trimming pared 6 bases from V and 1 base from J, leaving 9 bases between. Germline CDR1 is DFQATT and CDR2 is SNEGSKA (reference sequence). As DNA, the CDR3 is TGCAGTGCACCCGACAGGAACACTGAAGCTTTCTTT. Its translation: CSAPDRNTEAFF.

At least ten counts were recorded for this clonotype. The chain is built from TRBV4-2 and TRBJ2-3, with 16 positions matching TRBD2. The ends lost 8 bases at V and 4 bases at J; junction bases unmatched: 9. Per the germline V gene, CDR1 is LGHNA and CDR2 is YNFKEQ. This CDR3 has 17 amino acids. The CDR3 DNA reads as TGTGCCAGCCCGTCCGGGACTAGCGGGAGGGGGGCAGATACGCAGTATTTT. Its protein is CASPSGTSGRGADTQYF.

In its sample, this clonotype was seen a few times. The chain has TRBV20-1 and TRBJ2-1; the D is unclear. CDR1 is DFQATT and CDR2 is SNEGSKA in the germline V gene (reference sequence). This CDR3 has 15 amino acids. The V end was cut by 0 bases, the J end by 4 bases, with 13 bases between. The chain's CDR3 is CSARDTERIYNEQFF. CDR3 bases: TGCAGTGCTAGAGATACCGAAAGAATATACAATGAGCAGTTCTTC.

The table lists this clonotype with many counts. This chain links TRBV7-2 with TRBJ2-3; possible D gene TRBD2, 6 bases. This CDR3 region has 13 residues. CDR1 is SGHTA, CDR2 FQGNSA, per germline. The V end was cut by 6 bases, the J end by 11 bases, with 18 bases between. The CDR3 sequence: CASSYIRDSRQYF. CDR3 sequence (DNA): TGTGCCAGCAGTTACATCCGGGACTCGCGGCAGTATTTT.

This clonotype has a count of ten or more. V gene TRBV5-1 combines with J gene TRBJ2-1, with 12 bases matching TRBD2. J gave up 3 bases and V 4 bases, and 11 bases lay outside the gene matches. In germline, CDR1 is SGHRS, CDR2 YFSETQ. CDR3 size: 18 residues. The CDR3 sequence: CASSQGLAGPNIYNEQFF. The CDR3 DNA sequence: TGCGCCAGCAGCCAAGGACTAGCGGGACCTAATATCTACAATGAGCAGTTCTTC.

The chain carries TRBV6-2 or TRBV6-3 and TRBJ2-7; TRBD2 matches at 11 bases. The V segment lost 5 bases and the J segment 5 bases; nucleotides outside the gene matches: 5. The CDR3 spans 14 residues. CDR1 is MNHEY, CDR2 SVGEGT, per germline. The chain's CDR3 is CASSGTSGSNEQYF. In DNA form, the CDR3 reads TGTGCCAGCAGTGGTACTAGCGGGAGCAACGAGCAGTACTTC.

This clonotype appeared many times. CDR3 nucleotide sequence: TGCGCCAGCAGCTTTCTAGCGGGAGAGAGGTACGAGCAGTACTTC. It codes for CASSFLAGERYEQYF. The chain combines TRBV5-1 with TRBJ2-7; 10 positions match TRBD2. V lost 2 bases to trimming and J lost 4 bases; unmatched junction nucleotides: 6. The CDR3 is made up of 15 amino acids. Germline V gives CDR1 SGHRS, CDR2 YFSETQ.

This clonotype turned up a few times. The gene calls are TRBV5-1 and TRBJ2-7; 11 positions agree with TRBD2. Trimming took 3 bases from V and 3 from J; bases not matched to a gene: 2. The CDR3 covers 14 residues. Germline V gene lookup returns CDR1 SGHRS and CDR2 YFSETQ. This chain's CDR3 is CASSSTSGDYEQYF. DNA of the CDR3: TGCGCCAGCAGCTCGACTAGCGGGGACTACGAGCAGTACTTC.

In this sample, this clonotype turned up many times. The chain employs TRBV7-3 and TRBJ2-2; 9 bases line up with TRBD2. V was clipped by 5 bases and J by 3 bases; unmatched bases: 10. This CDR3 region has 17 residues. Germline values: CDR1 SGHTA, CDR2 FQGTGA. CDR3 nucleotides: TGTGCCAGCAGCGAGGGCGGGAGGGCCCTCGACACCGGGGAGCTGTTTTTT. Residues: CASSEGGRALDTGELFF.

This clonotype was counted a few times. The V and J genes are TRBV19 and TRBJ2-5, with TRBD1 as a possible D gene (6 bases). Per the germline V gene, CDR1 is LNHDA and CDR2 is SQIVND (reference sequence). Trimming took 3 bases from V and 5 from J, leaving 19 bases between them. This CDR3 region has 16 residues. The CDR3 is CASSIDLTGASETQYF. Here the CDR3 DNA reads TGTGCCAGTAGTATCGATTTGACAGGCGCATCCGAGACCCAGTACTTC.

Only a few counts were recorded for this clonotype. This chain joins TRBV3-1 and TRBJ2-2; 10 bases line up with TRBD1. The CDR3 contains 15 residues. V shed 3 bases and J 3 bases; nucleotides not matched to a gene: 1. CDR1 and CDR2 from the germline V gene are LGHDT and YNNKEL (reference sequence). CDR3 amino acids: CASSQGTGDTGELFF. As DNA, the CDR3 is TGTGCCAGCAGCCAGGGGACAGGGGACACCGGGGAGCTGTTTTTT.

The rearrangement uses TRBV7-2 and TRBJ1-1; D is unresolved. The germline V and J ends were trimmed by 1 base and 0 bases, with 3 bases remaining between them. There are 13 residues in the CDR3. The germline CDR1 and CDR2 sequences are SGHTA and FQGNSA. The CDR3 nucleotides are TGTGCCAGCAGCTTAGAGGTGAACACTGAAGCTTTCTTT. It is translated as CASSLEVNTEAFF.

J is TRBJ2-7 and V is TRBV27; 10 bases fit TRBD1. The germline gives CDR1 MNHEY, CDR2 SMNVEV (reference sequence). The V and J ends lost 4 bases and 7 bases, in that order; junction bases with no gene match: 7. The CDR3 runs 14 residues. CDR3 bases: TGTGCCAGCAGTTCAGGGACAGGGGTGTGGGAGCAGTACTTC. Residues: CASSSGTGVWEQYF.

This clonotype was observed many times. The CDR3 protein is CASSSRSSSYNEQFF. In DNA, the CDR3 is TGTGCCAGCAGCTCAAGGTCAAGCTCCTACAATGAGCAGTTCTTC. This chain uses TRBV14 with TRBJ2-1; D ambiguous. CDR1 is SGHDN and CDR2 is FVKESK in the germline V gene. The CDR3 has 15 residues. Trimming took off 5 bases at V and 0 bases at J, with 11 bases between the two ends. Using reference TRBV14 and TRBJ2-1 for the parts outside the CDR3, the full variable domain is EAGVTQFPSHSVIEKGQTVTLRCDPISGHDNLYWYRRVMGKEIKFLLHFVKESKQDESGMPNNRFLAERTGGTYSTLKVQPAELEDSGVYFCASSSRSSSYNEQFFGPGTRLTVL.

This clonotype was found many times. The chain employs TRBV12-3 or TRBV12-4 and TRBJ1-1; D unresolved. The length of the CDR3 is 12 residues. V shed 1 base and J shed 1 base, with 1 base lying between them. The CDR3 DNA follows: TGTGCCAGCAGTTTAGGGAACACTGAAGCTTTCTTT. This codes for CASSLGNTEAFF.

This clonotype occurred many times. The chain recombines TRBV5-1 with TRBJ2-3; no definite D call. Trimming took 1 base from V and 3 from J, leaving 9 bases between them. Germline loops: CDR1 SGHRS, CDR2 YFSETQ. This CDR3 has 14 residues. Here the CDR3 reads CASSLKGGTDTQYF. The CDR3 nucleotides are TGCGCCAGCAGCTTGAAGGGCGGTACAGATACGCAGTATTTT.

The sample holds a few counts of this clonotype. This sequence joins TRBV28 and TRBJ2-4, with a possible D match to TRBD1 (6 bases). Germline CDR1 and CDR2: MDHEN and SYDVKM. There are 15 residues in the CDR3. The V gene lost 3 bases and the J gene lost 1 base, with 10 bases spanning the gap. Here the CDR3 DNA reads TGTGCCAGCAGTTTGATGAGGGGGGCCAAAAACATTCAGTACTTC. It codes for CASSLMRGAKNIQYF.

This clonotype was counted ten times or more. The rearrangement uses TRBV20-1 and TRBJ2-2; 10 positions match TRBD2. After removal of 3 bases from V and 7 bases from J, the junction contained 5 bases not matched to a gene. CDR1 DFQATT and CDR2 SNEGSKA come from the germline V gene (reference sequence). This CDR3 has 14 residues. CDR3 sequence (DNA): TGCAGTGCTAGTCCTAGCGGGAGAGGCGGGGAGCTGTTTTTT. This gives the protein CSASPSGRGGELFF.

This clonotype was observed many times. The V gene is TRBV29-1, the J gene TRBJ1-2, with no clear D. Germline V gives CDR1 SQVTM, CDR2 ANQGSEA. The CDR3 totals 12 residues. The V end was cut by 3 bases, the J end by 6 bases, with 11 bases between. CDR3 sequence (DNA): TGCAGCGTTGAGGGAGGGATCCATGGCTACACCTTC. As protein: CSVEGGIHGYTF. The complete variable domain, with remaining parts taken from reference TRBV29-1 and TRBJ1-2, reads SAVISQKPSRDICQRGTSLTIQCQVDSQVTMMFWYRQQPGQSLTLIATANQGSEATYESGFVIDKFPISRPNLTFSTLTVSNMSPEDSSIYLCSVEGGIHGYTFGSGTRLTVV.

Many counts were recorded for this clonotype. The CDR3 DNA reads TGTGCCAGCAGCGTCGACAGGGGGCAGGGTAATTCACCCCTCCACTTT. Translation: CASSVDRGQGNSPLHF. This chain uses TRBV11-1 with TRBJ1-6; 10 nucleotides agree with TRBD1. This CDR3 has 16 amino acids. Per germline, CDR1 SGHAT and CDR2 FQDESV (reference sequence). V lost 5 bases, J lost 6 bases, and 7 bases stayed unmatched.

This clonotype was counted many times. The rearrangement uses TRBV28 and TRBJ1-1; D is perhaps TRBD1 (5 bases). V was trimmed by 5 bases and J by 3 bases, leaving 22 bases between them. Germline CDR1 reads MDHEN; CDR2 reads SYDVKM. This CDR3 is built from 17 residues. CDR3 region: CASSPPYQGHKYTEAFF. For the CDR3, the DNA is TGTGCCAGCAGTCCGCCATATCAAGGACATAAATACACTGAAGCTTTCTTT.

This clonotype was observed at least ten times. The rearrangement links TRBV13 to TRBJ1-6, with 9 positions matching TRBD1. Germline V gene data show CDR1 as PRHDT and CDR2 as FYEKMQ (reference sequence). With V trimmed by 3 bases and J by 9 bases, 6 bases remained unmatched. CDR3 size: 15 residues. In nucleotides, the CDR3 is TGTGCCAGCAGCTTGAACAGGGGGCACGGTTCACCCCTCCACTTT. Translation: CASSLNRGHGSPLHF. Filled out from reference TRBV13 and TRBJ1-6, the complete variable domain reads AAGVIQSPRHLIKEKRETATLKCYPIPRHDTVYWYQQGPGQDPQFLISFYEKMQSDKGSIPDRFSAQQFSDYHSELNMSSLELGDSALYFCASSLNRGHGSPLHFGNGTRLTVT.

This clonotype occurred many times. The chain employs TRBV2 and TRBJ1-2, with a possible D match to TRBD1 (6 bases). Trimming shortened V by 4 bases and J by 10 bases, and 13 bases separated the two germline ends. Germline V gives CDR1 SNHLY, CDR2 FYNNEI. The CDR3 has 12 residues. The CDR3 region is CASSAPTGDYTF. In nucleotides, the CDR3 is TGTGCCAGCAGTGCCCCGACAGGCGACTACACCTTC.

This rearrangement joins TRBV10-3 to TRBJ2-7; D may be TRBD2 (6 bases). The germline V and J ends were trimmed by 7 bases and 0 bases, with 13 bases remaining between them. The CDR3 covers 14 residues. In germline, CDR1 is ENHRY, CDR2 SYGVKD. The CDR3 bases are TGTGCCATCACTCGGGACTCCAGCTCCTACGAGCAGTACTTC. Amino acids: CAITRDSSSYEQYF.